A selection of T cell receptor beta chains follows, all from one sample in a study of T cells of healthy individuals. TCRdb re-derived calls from the 5' RACE reads in MiXCR, one entry per CDR3 protein. The table shows about 41,000 distinct CDR3 sequences, with 4% to 5% occurring only once. The source is a human donor in good health. The CDR3 runs from the conserved cysteine through the conserved F or W.

j_call v_call cdr3_aa
TRBJ2-7 TRBV5-1 CASSLSPGAQKQYF
TRBJ1-2 TRBV5-1 CASSFAGTNYGYTF
TRBJ2-3 TRBV4-2 CASSPWRGNPSTDTQYF
TRBJ2-6 TRBV12-3/TRBV12-4 CASTPDLTGANVLTF
TRBJ2-2 TRBV19 CASYNRGTGELFF
TRBJ1-5 TRBV3-1 CASSLRGGNQPQHF
TRBJ2-5 TRBV5-1 CASSQEQGYQETQYF
TRBJ2-3 TRBV5-1 CASGSGSTDTQYF
TRBJ1-1 TRBV15 CATSRGTVNTEAFF
TRBJ1-1 TRBV9 CASSPSRQLNTEAFF
TRBJ2-5 TRBV29-1 CSVAGGRETQYF
TRBJ2-2 TRBV24-1 CATSDSRDTGELFF
TRBJ2-3 TRBV12-3/TRBV12-4 CASSLGGRTPGTQYF
TRBJ2-3 TRBV6-4 CASGRTSEDTQYF
TRBJ1-6 TRBV2 CASSSDPGQGLRSYNSPLHF
TRBJ1-2 TRBV7-2 CASSTYRVSYGYTF
TRBJ2-7 TRBV6-2/TRBV6-3 CASSYSGLYEQYF
TRBJ1-1 TRBV5-6 CASSLGPMNTEAFF
TRBJ2-3 TRBV9 CASSVLSSTDTQYF
TRBJ1-1 TRBV12-3/TRBV12-4 CASSPTEAFF
TRBJ1-1 TRBV29-1 CSVVEQVRAFF
TRBJ2-7 TRBV14 CASSPGLAGGEEQYF
TRBJ2-2 TRBV29-1 CSVARQGGTGELFF
TRBJ2-1 TRBV11-2 CASSFGGSNNEQFF
TRBJ1-2 TRBV3-1 CASAPGQTRGGYTF
TRBJ2-7 TRBV4-3 CASSGLLRGKTYEQYF
TRBJ2-3 TRBV25-1 CASRTQDTQYF
TRBJ2-3 TRBV12-3/TRBV12-4 CASSPRIGASGTDTQYF
TRBJ2-7 TRBV27 CASSGLAGASYEQYF
TRBJ1-4 TRBV27 CASSLYNNEKLFF
TRBJ2-1 TRBV14 CASSKQADSYNEQFF
TRBJ1-6 TRBV2 CASEEVPGQTSSYNSPLHF
TRBJ1-5 TRBV11-2 CASSRQINQPQHF
TRBJ2-7 TRBV7-2 CASSLGQAPYEQYF
TRBJ2-3 TRBV2 CASGGYATDTQYF
TRBJ1-1 TRBV12-3/TRBV12-4 CASSLQAREAFF
TRBJ1-1 TRBV3-1 CASSQVLAGGDRATEAFF
TRBJ1-3 TRBV19 CASRFGNTIYF
TRBJ2-3 TRBV24-1 CAAGTHNTDTQYF
TRBJ2-1 TRBV19 CASSIGPSSYNEQFF
TRBJ2-5 TRBV2 CASCLRTSQETQYF
TRBJ2-7 TRBV5-1 CASSPDRDRVYEQYF
TRBJ1-4 TRBV2 CASSARQAEKLFF
TRBJ2-1 TRBV7-3 CASRPGTYNEQFF
TRBJ2-5 TRBV7-3 CASSLTGGQETQYF
TRBJ1-2 TRBV2 CASRDSAFYGYTF
TRBJ2-3 TRBV20-1 CSASQSTSTDTQYF
TRBJ2-1 TRBV3-1 CASSTTGGEKFF
TRBJ2-2 TRBV7-8 CASTSPAGGLTGELFF
TRBJ2-4 TRBV5-1 CASAGTALNIQYF
TRBJ2-2 TRBV25-1 CASSFSKGWTGELFF
TRBJ2-4 TRBV7-2 CASSLVQTAAKNIQYF
TRBJ1-5 TRBV20-1 CSARGLSVGGNQPQHF
TRBJ2-1 TRBV4-2 CASSPLAGVGEQFF
TRBJ1-4 TRBV6-5 CASSYSRQATNEKLFF